A selection of T cell receptor beta chains follows, all from one sample in a study of cytomegalovirus exposure and HLA in healthy donors. Clones were read by immunoSEQ multiplex PCR, and TCRdb kept only the in-frame ones, dropping some. The table includes about 76,000 clones, about three quarters detected once. Input material: PBMCs. The source of these receptors is a male donor in good health and CMV-seropositive. Each CDR3 is given with its conserved first and last residue. Fields, in order: V gene, clone size, D gene, J gene, CDR3 protein, CDR3 DNA. The D gene is left open where the match is weak. Expanded clones are given a class, and other clones once, few, many or no size at all.

>TRBV7-2|few|NA|TRBJ2-7
CASSLESLASSYEQYF
TGTGCCAGCAGCTTAGAAAGCCTAGCGTCATCCTACGAGCAGTACTTC
>TRBV7-9|once|TRBD2|TRBJ2-3
CSSTTRFGGGLTDTQYF
TGTTCCAGCACCACGCGTTTCGGGGGGGGATTGACAGATACGCAGTATTTT
>TRBV6-5|once|NA|TRBJ2-1
CASSYDSSYNEQFF
TGTGCCAGCAGTTACGATAGCTCCTACAATGAGCAGTTCTTC
>TRBV4-1|NA|NA|TRBJ1-6
CASSQAGKGVGSPLHF
TGCGCCAGCAGCCAAGCGGGTAAAGGGGTGGGATCACCCCTCCACTTT
>TRBV7-8|NA|TRBD2|TRBJ2-3
CASSLQAGGPSDTQYF
TGTGCCAGCAGCTTACAAGCGGGAGGGCCCTCAGATACGCAGTATTTT
>TRBV18|NA|TRBD1|TRBJ2-7
CASSPGTGGAYEQYF
TGTGCCAGCTCACCGGGGACAGGAGGAGCCTACGAGCAGTACTTC
>TRBV6-5|NA|NA|TRBJ1-3
CASTGSGNTIYF
TGTGCCAGCACGGGGTCTGGAAACACCATATATTTT
>TRBV19|NA|TRBD1|TRBJ2-5
CASSLSSGGETQYF
TGTGCCAGTAGTCTCTCGTCAGGGGGAGAGACCCAGTACTTC
>TRBV5-6|NA|TRBD2|TRBJ2-1
CASSPRPGLAYYNEQFF
TGTGCCAGCAGCCCCCGCCCCGGACTAGCATACTACAATGAGCAGTTCTTC
>TRBV11-2|NA|NA|TRBJ1-5
CASTRSGGAGQPQHF
TGTGCCAGCACCCGCAGCGGGGGGGCCGGACAGCCCCAGCATTTT
>TRBV19|once|TRBD1|TRBJ2-7
CASQEGQETDEQYF
TGTGCCAGTCAGGAGGGACAGGAGACAGACGAGCAGTACTTC